These 19 T cell receptor beta chains came from one sample sequenced in a study of OX40 agonist ivuxolimab in advanced cancers. The protocol was immunoSEQ multiplex PCR, while the TCRdb copy is restricted to in-frame clones and leaves out a portion. This sample has under 70,000 clones, with about 85% found just once. The input for sequencing was CD4+ or CD8+ T cells sorted from blood, taken in a trial of the OX40 agonist ivuxolimab. The receptor set was obtained from an adult with an advanced solid tumor such as melanoma, head and neck, liver or kidney cancer.

The rearrangement joins TRBV28 to TRBJ1-6; D is ambiguous. V was cut by 7 bases and J by 7 bases, with 14 bases left in between. Germline V gene data show CDR1 as MDHEN and CDR2 as SYDVKM. CDR3 size: 14 residues. CDR3 region: CASKSSQMNSPLHF. For the CDR3, the DNA is TGTGCCAGCAAGTCCTCACAGATGAATTCACCCCTCCACTTT. Full variable domain (rest looked up from reference TRBV28 and TRBJ1-6): DVKVTQSSRYLVKRTGEKVFLECVQDMDHENMFWYRQDPGLGLRLIYFSYDVKMKEKGDIPEGYSVSREKKERFSLILESASTNQTSMYLCASKSSQMNSPLHFGNGTRLTVT.

This sequence joins TRBV9 and TRBJ1-1; 7 nucleotides agree with TRBD1. Trimming took 2 bases from V and 0 from J; bases not matched to a gene: 4. CDR1 and CDR2 from the germline V gene are SGDLS and YYNGEE. The CDR3 has 15 amino acids. In nucleotides, the CDR3 is TGTGCCAGCAGCGTGGGAGGGGGCATGAACACTGAAGCTTTCTTT. Amino acid sequence: CASSVGGGMNTEAFF.

By share, this clone ranks as medium-sized. The chain combines TRBV28 with TRBJ1-1; a possible D gene is TRBD1 (5 bases). Germline V CDR1 and CDR2: MDHEN, SYDVKM. This CDR3 contains 13 residues. The V end was cut by 7 bases, the J end by 7 bases, with 16 bases between. CDR3: CASILSGSGEAFF. The DNA for the CDR3 is TGTGCCAGCATTTTGTCAGGGTCGGGTGAAGCTTTCTTT.

This chain links TRBV7-6 with TRBJ2-6, with D uncertain. V was pared by 4 bases and J by 2 bases, with 6 bases between. This CDR3 is built from 14 residues. Looked up from germline, CDR1 is SGHVS and CDR2 is FNYEAQ. The CDR3: CASSSRAGANVLTF. The DNA for the CDR3 is TGTGCCAGCAGCTCGAGAGCTGGGGCCAACGTCCTGACTTTC.

The genes are TRBV27 and TRBJ1-1; D not certain. The CDR3 loop spans 15 amino acids. The V gene lost 5 bases and the J gene lost 1 base, with 14 bases spanning the gap. Germline CDR1 and CDR2: MNHEY and SMNVEV (reference sequence). CDR3: CASSPSWISNTEAFF. The CDR3 DNA follows: TGTGCCAGCAGTCCGTCCTGGATTTCGAACACTGAAGCTTTCTTT.

This sequence joins TRBV18 and TRBJ2-6; 8 bases are shared with TRBD1. The CDR3 is made up of 17 amino acids. CDR1 and CDR2 (germline): KGHSH, LQKENI. The V gene end was trimmed by 4 bases and the J gene end by 1 base; junction bases not matched to a gene: 6. The CDR3 protein is CASSLQGVLSGANVLTF. In DNA form, the CDR3 reads TGTGCCAGCTCACTACAGGGGGTACTATCTGGGGCCAACGTCCTGACTTTC.

This clone was detected once. The V and J genes are TRBV7-9 and TRBJ2-2; TRBD1 agrees at 8 bases. The CDR3 has 16 amino acids. Germline loops: CDR1 SEHNR, CDR2 FQNEAQ (reference sequence). The J segment lost 5 bases and the V segment lost 5 bases, leaving 10 bases of the junction unmatched. The CDR3 bases are TGTGCCAGCAGCCGAGAACAGGGGGTACGGACCGGGGAGCTGTTTTTT. This gives the protein CASSREQGVRTGELFF.

The CDR3 bases are TGTGCCAGCAGTACCACAGGAACCTATTCACCCCTCCACTTT. Its protein product is CASSTTGTYSPLHF. The genes are TRBV6-1 and TRBJ1-6, with D possibly TRBD1 on 5 matching bases. Trimming removed 5 bases at V and 8 bases at J, with 13 bases between. This CDR3 spans 14 amino acids. The germline V gene encodes CDR1 MNHNS and CDR2 SASEGT.

This chain joins TRBV4-2 and TRBJ2-3; D gene unclear. Germline assignment: CDR1 LGHNA and CDR2 YNFKEQ. Trimming left V 1 base short and J 0 bases short, with 11 bases between. This CDR3 is built from 16 residues. CDR3: CASSQGGSTSTDTQYF. Here the CDR3 DNA reads TGTGCCAGCAGCCAAGGTGGTTCCACTAGCACAGATACGCAGTATTTT.

The rearrangement links TRBV2 to TRBJ2-2; D call uncertain. This CDR3 spans 14 amino acids. The V end lost 7 bases, the J end lost 1 base, and 10 bases lay between the germline ends. Per germline, CDR1 SNHLY and CDR2 FYNNEI. The CDR3, as DNA: TGTGCCAGCACCCCTAGAGAGAACACCGGGGAGCTGTTTTTT. Protein sequence: CASTPRENTGELFF.

The chain combines TRBV15 with TRBJ2-7; either TRBD1 or TRBD2 may supply D (5 bases each). Germline-derived CDR1 and CDR2 are LNHNV and YYDKDF (reference sequence). The CDR3 covers 15 residues. V lost 8 bases to trimming and J lost 1 base, with 18 bases between them. In DNA, the CDR3 is TGTGCCACCCGTTTCGATGGGGGAAGGTCCTACGAGCAGTACTTC. It specifies CATRFDGGRSYEQYF.

The CDR3 nucleotides read TGTGCCAGCAGTTACTCGAGTACTCGCGGCTATGGCTACACCTTC. Protein product: CASSYSSTRGYGYTF. The chain recombines TRBV6-6 with TRBJ1-2, with no clear D. The V and J ends lost 0 bases and 4 bases respectively, with 12 bases between them. In germline, CDR1 is MNHNY, CDR2 SVGAGI (reference sequence). CDR3 length: 15 residues.

The chain recombines TRBV7-9 with TRBJ2-6; 10 positions agree with TRBD1. Losses at the gene ends were 6 bases for V and 1 base for J; bases not matched to a gene: 9. CDR1 and CDR2 (germline): SEHNR, FQNEAQ (reference sequence). This CDR3 is built from 18 residues. CDR3 sequence (DNA): TGTGCCAGCAGAAGAACCGACAGGGGGCCGTCTGGGGCCAACGTCCTGACTTTC. Translation: CASRRTDRGPSGANVLTF.

The V gene is TRBV11-3, the J gene TRBJ1-1, with D unclear. Germline V gives CDR1 SGHNT, CDR2 YENEEA. There are 13 residues in the CDR3. Trimming removed 3 bases at V and 1 base at J, with 6 bases between. CDR3 sequence reads: CASSFMRNTEAFF. In DNA form, the CDR3 reads TGTGCCAGCAGCTTCATGCGGAACACTGAAGCTTTCTTT.

J is TRBJ1-5 and V is TRBV4-1; 7 bases match TRBD1. The V gene's germline CDR1 is MGHRA and CDR2 YSYEKL. Trimming removed 3 bases from V and 7 bases from J; junction bases left unmatched: 12. There are 16 residues in the CDR3. The CDR3 bases are TGCGCCAGCAGCCAGGTGGGTAGACAGGGCGGCCAGCCCCAGCATTTT. It is translated as CASSQVGRQGGQPQHF.

This sequence joins TRBV7-8 and TRBJ1-1; tentatively, D is TRBD1 (6 bases). This CDR3 has 15 amino acids. The V end was cut by 2 bases, the J end by 3 bases, with 13 bases between. Germline-derived CDR1 and CDR2 are SGHVS and FQNEAQ. The CDR3 here is CASSLSRGRDTEAFF. CDR3 nucleotides: TGTGCCAGCAGCTTATCTCGGGGGCGCGACACTGAAGCTTTCTTT.

The sample holds one count of this clone. The gene calls are TRBV7-6 and TRBJ2-5; 9 nucleotides match TRBD1. The DNA end is more similar to TRBJ2-7, so the J call may be wrong. The CDR3 runs to 15 residues. The germline gives CDR1 SGHVS, CDR2 FNYEAQ. In nucleotides, the CDR3 is TGTGCCAGCAGCTCCGGGACAGGGTTTACCTACGAGCAGTACTTC. Translation: CASSSGTGFTYEQYF.

The V call is TRBV5-1, the J call TRBJ1-2; no definite D call. V gave up 0 bases and J gave up 8 bases, with 11 bases separating them. CDR3 length: 13 residues. Germline V gives CDR1 SGHRS, CDR2 YFSETQ. The CDR3 nucleotides are TGCGCCAGCAGCTTGGCCAAAGAGGGCGGCTACACCTTC. The encoded protein is CASSLAKEGGYTF. Together with reference TRBV5-1 and TRBJ1-2, the CDR3 gives the full variable domain: KAGVTQTPRYLIKTRGQQVTLSCSPISGHRSVSWYQQTPGQGLQFLFEYFSETQRNKGNFPGRFSGRQFSNSRSEMNVSTLELGDSALYLCASSLAKEGGYTFGSGTRLTVV.

This chain uses TRBV11-2 with TRBJ2-3, with D possibly being TRBD1 or TRBD2 (6 bases each). V was trimmed by 5 bases and J by 6 bases, leaving 12 bases between them. The CDR3 length is 13 residues. Per the germline V gene, CDR1 is SGHAT and CDR2 is FQNNGV. The CDR3 DNA follows: TGTGCCAGCAGCACGGGGGCCTGGGATACGCAGTATTTT. It translates to CASSTGAWDTQYF. Filled out from reference TRBV11-2 and TRBJ2-3, the complete variable domain reads EAGVAQSPRYKIIEKRQSVAFWCNPISGHATLYWYQQILGQGPKLLIQFQNNGVVDDSQLPKDRFSAERLKGVDSTLKIQPAKLEDSAVYLCASSTGAWDTQYFGPGTRLTVL.